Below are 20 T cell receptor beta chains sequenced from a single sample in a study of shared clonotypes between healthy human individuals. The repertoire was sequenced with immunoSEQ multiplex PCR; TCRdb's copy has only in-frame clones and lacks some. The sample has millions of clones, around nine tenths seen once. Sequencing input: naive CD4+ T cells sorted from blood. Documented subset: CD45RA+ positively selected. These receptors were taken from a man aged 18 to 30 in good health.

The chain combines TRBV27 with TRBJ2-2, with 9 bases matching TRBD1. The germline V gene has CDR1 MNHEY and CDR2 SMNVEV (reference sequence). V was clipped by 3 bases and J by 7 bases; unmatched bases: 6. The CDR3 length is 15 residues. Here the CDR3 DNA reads TGTGCCAGCAGTTTGTTTGGGACAGGGAACGGGGAGCTGTTTTTT. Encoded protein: CASSLFGTGNGELFF.

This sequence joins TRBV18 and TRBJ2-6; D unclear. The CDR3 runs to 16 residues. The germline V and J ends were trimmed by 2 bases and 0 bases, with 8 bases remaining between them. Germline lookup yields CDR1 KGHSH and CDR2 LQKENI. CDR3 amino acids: CASSPLKSSGANVLTF. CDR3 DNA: TGTGCCAGCTCACCATTAAAGAGCTCTGGGGCCAACGTCCTGACTTTC.

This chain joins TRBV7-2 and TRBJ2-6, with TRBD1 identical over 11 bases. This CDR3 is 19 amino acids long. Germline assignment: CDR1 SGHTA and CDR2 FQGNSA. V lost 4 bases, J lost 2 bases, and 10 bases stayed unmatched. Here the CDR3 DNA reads TGTGCCAGCAGCTCCCCTGCAGGACAGGGGGCCGCTGGGGCCAACGTCCTGACTTTC. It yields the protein CASSSPAGQGAAGANVLTF.

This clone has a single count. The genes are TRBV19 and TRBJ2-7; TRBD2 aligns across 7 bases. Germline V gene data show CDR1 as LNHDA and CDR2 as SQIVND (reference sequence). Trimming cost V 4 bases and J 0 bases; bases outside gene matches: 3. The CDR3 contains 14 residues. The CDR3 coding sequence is TGTGCCAGTAGTACGGTAGCGGGCTCCTACGAGCAGTACTTC. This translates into CASSTVAGSYEQYF.

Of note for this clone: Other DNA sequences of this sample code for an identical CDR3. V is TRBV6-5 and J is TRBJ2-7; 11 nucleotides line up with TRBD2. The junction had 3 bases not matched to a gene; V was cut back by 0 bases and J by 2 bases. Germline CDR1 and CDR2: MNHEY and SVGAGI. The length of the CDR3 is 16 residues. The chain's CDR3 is CASSYSGTSGTYEQYF. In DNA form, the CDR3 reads TGTGCCAGCAGTTACTCCGGGACTAGCGGTACCTACGAGCAGTACTTC.

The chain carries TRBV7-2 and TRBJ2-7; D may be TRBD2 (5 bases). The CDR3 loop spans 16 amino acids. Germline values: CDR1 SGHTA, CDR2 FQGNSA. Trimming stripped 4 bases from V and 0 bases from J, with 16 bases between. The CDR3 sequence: CASSSWTGDSSYEQYF. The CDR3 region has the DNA TGTGCCAGCAGCTCCTGGACCGGGGATAGCTCCTACGAGCAGTACTTC.

CDR3: CASSSRIDTQYF. The DNA for the CDR3 is TGTGCCAGCAGTTCGAGAATAGATACGCAGTATTTT. The chain has TRBV28 and TRBJ2-3; D uncertain. V was pared by 4 bases and J by 5 bases, with 7 bases between. CDR1 and CDR2 (germline): MDHEN, SYDVKM. The length of the CDR3 is 12 residues.

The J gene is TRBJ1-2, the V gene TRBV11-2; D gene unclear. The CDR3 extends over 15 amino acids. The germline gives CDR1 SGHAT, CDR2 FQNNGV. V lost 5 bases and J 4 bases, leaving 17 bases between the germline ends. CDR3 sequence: CASSPRQREPYGYTF. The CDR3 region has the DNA TGTGCCAGCAGCCCGAGACAAAGGGAACCCTATGGCTACACCTTC. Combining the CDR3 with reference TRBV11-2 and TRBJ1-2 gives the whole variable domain EAGVAQSPRYKIIEKRQSVAFWCNPISGHATLYWYQQILGQGPKLLIQFQNNGVVDDSQLPKDRFSAERLKGVDSTLKIQPAKLEDSAVYLCASSPRQREPYGYTFGSGTRLTVV.

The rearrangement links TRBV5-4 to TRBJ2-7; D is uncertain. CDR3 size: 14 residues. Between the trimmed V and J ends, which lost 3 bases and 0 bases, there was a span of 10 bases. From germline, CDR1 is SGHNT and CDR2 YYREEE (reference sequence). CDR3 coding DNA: TGTGCCAGCAGCTGGGCCCCTGGCTCCTACGAGCAGTACTTC. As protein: CASSWAPGSYEQYF.

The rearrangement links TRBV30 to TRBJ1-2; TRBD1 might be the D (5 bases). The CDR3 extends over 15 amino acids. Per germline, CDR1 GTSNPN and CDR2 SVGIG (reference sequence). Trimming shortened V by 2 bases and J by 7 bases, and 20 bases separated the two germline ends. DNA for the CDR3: TGTGCCTGGAGTACGAACATTAGGGCAGGGAGTGGCTACACCTTC. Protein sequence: CAWSTNIRAGSGYTF.

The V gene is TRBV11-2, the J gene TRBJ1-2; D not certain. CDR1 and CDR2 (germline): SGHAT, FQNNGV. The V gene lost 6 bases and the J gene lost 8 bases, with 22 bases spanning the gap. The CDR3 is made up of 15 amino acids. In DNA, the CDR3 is TGTGCCAGCAGTCCTCAATCCCCGGCGGGGAGCGGCTACACCTTC. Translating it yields CASSPQSPAGSGYTF.

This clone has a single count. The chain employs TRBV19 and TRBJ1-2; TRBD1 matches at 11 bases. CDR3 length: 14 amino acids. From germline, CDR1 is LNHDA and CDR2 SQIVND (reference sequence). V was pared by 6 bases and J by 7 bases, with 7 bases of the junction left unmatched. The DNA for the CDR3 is TGTGCCAGTAGCACCGGACAGGGGGCGGTTGGCTACACCTTC. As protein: CASSTGQGAVGYTF.

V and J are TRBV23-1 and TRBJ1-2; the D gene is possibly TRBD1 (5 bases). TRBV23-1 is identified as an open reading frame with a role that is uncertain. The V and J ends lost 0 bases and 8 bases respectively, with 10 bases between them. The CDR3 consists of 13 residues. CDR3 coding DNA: TGCGCCAGCAGTCAATCCTCAGGGCGCGGCTACACCTTC. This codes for CASSQSSGRGYTF.

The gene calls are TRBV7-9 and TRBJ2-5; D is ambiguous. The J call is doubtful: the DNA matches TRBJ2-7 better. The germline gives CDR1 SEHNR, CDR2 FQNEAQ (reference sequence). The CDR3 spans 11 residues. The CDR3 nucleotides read TGTGCCAGCAGCTTAAGAACCGAGCAGTACTTC. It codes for CASSLRTEQYF.

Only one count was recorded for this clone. The CDR3 loop is CASTSGGFTDTQYF. The DNA of the CDR3 is TGTGCCAGCACCAGCGGGGGCTTCACAGATACGCAGTATTTT. This chain connects TRBV6-6 to TRBJ2-3; 8 bases line up with TRBD2. Germline V CDR1 and CDR2: MNHNY, SVGAGI (reference sequence). The CDR3 spans 14 residues. J gave up 2 bases and V 7 bases, and 5 bases lay outside the gene matches.

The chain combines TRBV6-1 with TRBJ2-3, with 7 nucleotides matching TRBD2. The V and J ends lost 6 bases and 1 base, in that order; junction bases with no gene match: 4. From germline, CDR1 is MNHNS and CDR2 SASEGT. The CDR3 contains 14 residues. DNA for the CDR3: TGTGCCAGCAGATGGGGGGGTGGCACAGATACGCAGTATTTT. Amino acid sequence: CASRWGGGTDTQYF.

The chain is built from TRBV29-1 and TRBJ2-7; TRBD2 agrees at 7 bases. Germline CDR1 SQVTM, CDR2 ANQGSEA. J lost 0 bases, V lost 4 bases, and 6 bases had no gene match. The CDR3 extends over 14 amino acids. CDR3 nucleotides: TGCAGCGTTGTCGGAGCGGGACGCTCCTACGAGCAGTACTTC. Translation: CSVVGAGRSYEQYF.

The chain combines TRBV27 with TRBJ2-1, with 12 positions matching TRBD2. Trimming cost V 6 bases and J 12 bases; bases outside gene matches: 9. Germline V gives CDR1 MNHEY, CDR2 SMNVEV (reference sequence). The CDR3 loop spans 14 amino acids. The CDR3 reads CASRLAGGPVGQFF. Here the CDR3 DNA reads TGTGCCAGCAGGCTAGCGGGGGGGCCCGTAGGGCAGTTCTTC.

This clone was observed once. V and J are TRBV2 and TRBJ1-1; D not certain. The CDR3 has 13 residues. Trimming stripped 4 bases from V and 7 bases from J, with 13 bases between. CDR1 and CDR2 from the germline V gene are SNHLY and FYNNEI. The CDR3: CASSVEVPIEAFF. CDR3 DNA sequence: TGTGCCAGCAGTGTCGAAGTACCTATTGAAGCTTTCTTT.

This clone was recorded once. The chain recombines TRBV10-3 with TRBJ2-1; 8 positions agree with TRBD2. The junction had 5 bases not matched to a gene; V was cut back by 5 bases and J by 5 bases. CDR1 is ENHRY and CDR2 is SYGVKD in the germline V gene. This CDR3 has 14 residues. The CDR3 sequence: CAISSGTRDNEQFF. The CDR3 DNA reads TGTGCCATCAGTTCCGGGACTAGGGACAATGAGCAGTTCTTC.